One sample yielded the 18 T cell receptor beta chains listed below, sequenced in a study of cytomegalovirus exposure and HLA in healthy donors. The PCR made use of 60 Vbeta and 13 Jbeta primers. Profiled with immunoSEQ multiplex PCR; TCRdb holds only in-frame clones, not every one. The repertoire includes 100,000 to 150,000 clones, about 80% of them detected once, and 1% sits in the top ten. The sequencing sample was made of PBMCs. The source of these receptors is a middle-aged man in good health and CMV-seronegative.

V gene TRBV9 combines with J gene TRBJ1-3; the D is unclear. V was shortened by 4 bases and J by 1 base, with 9 bases between the two germline ends. Germline CDR1 is SGDLS and CDR2 is YYNGEE. The CDR3 has 14 amino acids. The CDR3 loop reads CASSTRSSGNTIYF. CDR3 sequence (DNA): TGTGCCAGCAGCACTAGATCTTCTGGAAACACCATATATTTT.

This clone has just one count. The chain combines TRBV11-2 with TRBJ1-1, with D perhaps TRBD1 (6 bases). CDR3 size: 16 residues. Germline lookup yields CDR1 SGHAT and CDR2 FQNNGV. With 0 bases removed from V and 1 base from J, the gap between germline ends came to 12 bases. CDR3 nucleotide sequence: TGTGCCAGCAGCTTAGATCCGGCCAGGGGGAACACTGAAGCTTTCTTT. Amino acids: CASSLDPARGNTEAFF.

This clone was observed once. The rearrangement links TRBV7-9 to TRBJ1-2; 8 bases match TRBD1. The length of the CDR3 is 16 residues. Unmatched junction bases numbered 14, after V lost 5 bases and J lost 6 bases. Germline lookup yields CDR1 SEHNR and CDR2 FQNEAQ (reference sequence). CDR3 amino acids: CASSVGQGIYDHGYTF. In DNA, the CDR3 is TGTGCCAGCAGCGTCGGACAGGGAATTTACGATCATGGCTACACCTTC.

The chain has TRBV19 and TRBJ1-2; D possibly corresponds to TRBD1 (5 bases). V dropped 7 bases and J dropped 2 bases, with 14 bases sitting between them. The CDR3 sequence is 14 residues long. CDR1 is LNHDA, CDR2 SQIVND, per germline (reference sequence). The chain's CDR3 is CASTRDGKNYGYTF. CDR3 sequence (DNA): TGTGCCAGTACGCGGGACGGAAAAAACTATGGCTACACCTTC. Full variable domain (remainder filled in from reference TRBV19 and TRBJ1-2): DGGITQSPKYLFRKEGQNVTLSCEQNLNHDAMYWYRQDPGQGLRLIYYSQIVNDFQKGDIAEGYSVSREKKESFPLTVTSAQKNPTAFYLCASTRDGKNYGYTFGSGTRLTVV.

The chain couples TRBV10-2 to TRBJ2-7, with 10 bases matching TRBD1. There are 15 residues in the CDR3. V was clipped by 3 bases and J by 4 bases; unmatched bases: 6. Germline CDR1 and CDR2: WSHSY and SAAADI. The CDR3 loop is CASSDYGQGGYEQYF. Here the CDR3 DNA reads TGCGCCAGCAGTGACTATGGACAGGGGGGTTACGAGCAGTACTTC.

This clone has a handful of counts. This chain connects TRBV6-1 to TRBJ1-4; D gene unclear. The germline V and J ends were trimmed by 6 bases and 8 bases, with 16 bases remaining between them. The CDR3 sequence is 14 residues long. Germline V CDR1 and CDR2: MNHNS, SASEGT. The CDR3 loop reads CASSEPSPPEKLFF. DNA of the CDR3: TGTGCCAGCAGCGAGCCGAGCCCACCCGAAAAACTGTTTTTT.

The V gene is TRBV14, the J gene TRBJ2-5, with D possibly matching TRBD1 (6 bases). Germline CDR1 reads SGHDN; CDR2 reads FVKESK. The length of the CDR3 is 16 residues. The V end was cut by 4 bases, the J end by 2 bases, with 17 bases between. The chain's CDR3 is CASSPIRTVSQETQYF. CDR3 nucleotide sequence: TGTGCCAGCAGCCCGATACGGACAGTTTCTCAAGAGACCCAGTACTTC. Using reference TRBV14 and TRBJ2-5 for the parts outside the CDR3, the full variable domain is EAGVTQFPSHSVIEKGQTVTLRCDPISGHDNLYWYRRVMGKEIKFLLHFVKESKQDESGMPNNRFLAERTGGTYSTLKVQPAELEDSGVYFCASSPIRTVSQETQYFGPGTRLLVL.

This chain uses TRBV5-1 with TRBJ2-3; maybe TRBD2 (5 bases). Germline loops: CDR1 SGHRS, CDR2 YFSETQ. Trimming took 0 bases from V and 3 from J, leaving 17 bases between them. The CDR3 covers 17 residues. DNA of the CDR3: TGCGCCAGCAGCTTGGCCTGGGTGGGAGAGGGTACAGATACGCAGTATTTT. It codes for CASSLAWVGEGTDTQYF. The full variable domain, its missing parts supplied by reference TRBV5-1 and TRBJ2-3, is KAGVTQTPRYLIKTRGQQVTLSCSPISGHRSVSWYQQTPGQGLQFLFEYFSETQRNKGNFPGRFSGRQFSNSRSEMNVSTLELGDSALYLCASSLAWVGEGTDTQYFGPGTRLTVL.

This chain joins TRBV2 and TRBJ1-2; the match to TRBD1 covers 7 bases. CDR3 length: 11 residues. J lost 8 bases, V lost 5 bases, and 2 bases had no gene match. Germline CDR1 reads SNHLY; CDR2 reads FYNNEI. The CDR3 region has the DNA TGTGCCAGCAGTAGCAGGGGGGGCTACACCTTC. Encoded protein: CASSSRGGYTF.

The rearrangement joins TRBV28 to TRBJ1-1; D unresolved. Trimming took off 6 bases at V and 1 base at J, with 15 bases between the two ends. Per the germline V gene, CDR1 is MDHEN and CDR2 is SYDVKM. This CDR3 spans 15 amino acids. The CDR3 sequence: CASSLAGAGNTEAFF. In DNA, the CDR3 is TGTGCCAGCAGCCTCGCGGGCGCAGGGAACACTGAAGCTTTCTTT.

This rearrangement joins TRBV5-1 to TRBJ1-1; TRBD1 matches 7 bases. CDR3 length: 15 residues. Germline-derived CDR1 and CDR2 are SGHRS and YFSETQ. V lost 6 bases and J lost 0; bases outside the gene matches: 8. The CDR3 DNA reads as TGCGCCAGCACTGAGATGGGGACAGTGAACACTGAAGCTTTCTTT. This encodes CASTEMGTVNTEAFF.

The table lists this clone with a count of one. The chain couples TRBV5-4 to TRBJ2-1; 7 bases map to TRBD2. V dropped 3 bases and J dropped 3; count of bases not matched to a gene: 9. CDR3 length: 16 residues. Germline assignment: CDR1 SGHNT and CDR2 YYREEE (reference sequence). Here the CDR3 reads CASSSSGGLHYNEQFF. CDR3 DNA: TGTGCCAGCAGCTCTTCCGGGGGGTTACACTACAATGAGCAGTTCTTC.

The chain links TRBV6-5 to TRBJ2-2; D ambiguous. Trimming pared 2 bases from V and 8 bases from J, leaving 15 bases between. In germline, CDR1 is MNHEY, CDR2 SVGAGI. The CDR3 is 15 residues long. CDR3: CASSYQAVVKGELFF. CDR3 in DNA: TGTGCCAGCAGTTACCAGGCTGTGGTGAAGGGGGAGCTGTTTTTT.

This chain connects TRBV5-4 to TRBJ2-5; D gene uncertain. Germline V lookup: CDR1 SGHNT, CDR2 YYREEE (reference sequence). This CDR3 is 11 amino acids long. With 3 bases removed from V and 5 bases from J, the gap between germline ends came to 5 bases. CDR3 residues: CASSSRETQYF. The CDR3 region has the DNA TGTGCCAGCAGCTCCCGGGAGACCCAGTACTTC.

A single count supports this clone. The chain carries TRBV10-3 and TRBJ1-1, with D possibly TRBD1 on 5 matching bases. This CDR3 spans 13 amino acids. Trimming cost V 9 bases and J 3 bases, with 14 bases left between them. The germline gives CDR1 ENHRY, CDR2 SYGVKD. The DNA of the CDR3 is TGTGCCATAAACCGGGGGGGGGACACTGAAGCTTTCTTT. It encodes CAINRGGDTEAFF.

This chain connects TRBV28 to TRBJ2-7, with D tentatively TRBD2 (6 bases). The germline CDR1 and CDR2 sequences are MDHEN and SYDVKM. The V end was cut by 8 bases, the J end by 2 bases, with 7 bases between. The CDR3 loop spans 11 amino acids. Here the CDR3 reads CASRGTYEQYF. The CDR3 region has the DNA TGTGCCAGCCGGGGGACCTACGAGCAGTACTTC.

This clone was seen a few times. The missing conserved phenylalanine or tryptophan at the end of this CDR3 makes a read error likely. No DNA is shown, since the ends of the CDR3 on it are uncertain; the CDR3 is the one TCRdb lists. The chain uses TRBV5-1 and TRBJ1-6; no check of the table's D call, TRBD1, against the DNA was made. The CDR3 extends over 14 residues, inclusive of both ends. Per the germline V gene, CDR1 is SGHRS and CDR2 is YFSETQ. The CDR3 sequence is CASSEGTGVSPLQV.

The sample holds one count of this clone. The chain employs TRBV2 and TRBJ1-1; the D gene is possibly TRBD1 (6 bases). Germline lookup yields CDR1 SNHLY and CDR2 FYNNEI. V dropped 5 bases and J dropped 3 bases, with 13 bases sitting between them. The CDR3 has 14 residues. Written as DNA, the CDR3 is TGTGCCAGCAGTCAACAGGGAACGTACACTGAAGCTTTCTTT. Its protein is CASSQQGTYTEAFF. Using reference TRBV2 and TRBJ1-1 for the parts outside the CDR3, the full variable domain is EPEVTQTPSHQVTQMGQEVILRCVPISNHLYFYWYRQILGQKVEFLVSFYNNEISEKSEIFDDQFSVERPDGSNFTLKIRSTKLEDSAMYFCASSQQGTYTEAFFGQGTRLTVV.